The clone carrying this T cell receptor beta chain was detected only a few times. Its antigen is unidentified. Clones were read by immunoSEQ multiplex PCR, and TCRdb kept only the in-frame ones, dropping some. This repertoire shows about 5,600 clones, 68% found once; its top ten account for approximately 30%. This record comes from a study of radiation and T cells in renal cell carcinoma. Findings and limits, study-wide: Irradiated tumors had higher TCR clonality than control tumors. Intratumoral heterogeneity was not captured in these approximately 0.98 g regions.

Germline CDR1 MNHNY, CDR2 SVGAGI (reference sequence). The germline V and J ends were trimmed by 6 bases and 6 bases, with 21 bases remaining between them. The CDR3 has 16 residues. Treatment meaning: treatment-naive control, cytoreductive nephrectomy. Sequencing used tumor tissue, obtained from a patient whose treatment was nephrectomy without radiotherapy. V is TRBV6-6 and J is TRBJ2-1, with a possible D match to TRBD2 (6 bases). This receptor was taken from a human donor with renal cell carcinoma. The CDR3 bases are TGTGCCAGCAGCCTCCCTTGGGGGGAAAGGGGCAATGAGCAGTTCTTC. Translation gives CASSLPWGERGNEQFF.